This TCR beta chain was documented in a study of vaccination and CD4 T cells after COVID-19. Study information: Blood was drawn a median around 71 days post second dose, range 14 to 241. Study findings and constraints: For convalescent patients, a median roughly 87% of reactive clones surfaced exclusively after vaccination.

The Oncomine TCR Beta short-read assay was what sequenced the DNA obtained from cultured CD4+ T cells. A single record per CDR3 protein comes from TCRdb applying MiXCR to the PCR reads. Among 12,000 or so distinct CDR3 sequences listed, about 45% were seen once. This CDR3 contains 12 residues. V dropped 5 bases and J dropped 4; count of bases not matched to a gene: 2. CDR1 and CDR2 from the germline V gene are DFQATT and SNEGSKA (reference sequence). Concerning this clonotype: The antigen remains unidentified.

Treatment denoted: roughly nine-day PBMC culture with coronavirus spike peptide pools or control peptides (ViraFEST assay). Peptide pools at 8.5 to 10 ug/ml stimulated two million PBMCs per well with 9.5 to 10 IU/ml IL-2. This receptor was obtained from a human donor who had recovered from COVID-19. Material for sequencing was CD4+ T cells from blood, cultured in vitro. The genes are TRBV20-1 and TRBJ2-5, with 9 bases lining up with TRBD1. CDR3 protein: CSAGTGSETQYF. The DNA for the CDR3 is TGCAGTGCTGGGACAGGGTCAGAGACCCAGTACTTC.